This T cell receptor beta chain was recovered during a study of a mutant IDH1 vaccine in newly diagnosed glioma. Study summary: Vaccines began 4-6 weeks after radiotherapy alone, or with temozolomide cycles. Study results and limitations: Vaccine-induced responses were seen in roughly 93% of patients, spanning several MHC alleles.

Trimming took off 3 bases at V and 5 bases at J, with 14 bases between the two ends. This CDR3 spans 14 amino acids. CDR1 and CDR2 (germline): SEHNR, FQNEAQ (reference sequence). Sample time point: week 5, during vaccination. A 20-mer mutant IDH1 peptide at 300 ug was injected subcutaneously with topical imiquimod. Details on this clone: Its antigen is as yet unknown.

The data were produced by immunoSEQ multiplex PCR, yet TCRdb's version contains in-frame clones alone and is incomplete. This sample carries 30,000 to 45,000 clones, 70% to 80% of them seen once, and the ten largest clones take roughly 5%. This receptor was identified in a man in his forties with glioma. The chain joins TRBV7-9 to TRBJ2-7, with a tentative D call TRBD2 (5 bases). Sequenced here: PBMCs, sampled from a glioma patient whose treatment included an IDH1 peptide vaccine. The CDR3 region is CASSFEQRSDEQYF. CDR3 DNA sequence: TGTGCCAGCAGCTTTGAGCAGCGGTCCGACGAGCAGTACTTC.